Given below is one TCR beta chain in context. Its target is not known. These data originate in a study of cytomegalovirus exposure and HLA in healthy donors. Trimming removed 0 bases from V and 2 bases from J, with 8 bases in between. The CDR3 contains 14 residues. CDR1 is SGHAT, CDR2 FQNNGV, per germline. Study-level points and caveats: The authors later found TCR association rates varying by HLA locus, with DRB1 most and HLA-C fewest. Analysis performed later found roughly 17,000 TCR beta sequences associated with HLA alleles at 0.05 false discovery rate. When the data were analyzed later, several of the most significant clusters appeared to be linked to common viral pathogens. Across donors, most TCRs were seen rarely, yet some public ones were widespread.

Primers for the PCR totalled 60 Vbeta and 13 Jbeta. The table came from immunoSEQ multiplex PCR; TCRdb's copy has only in-frame clones and leaves some out. The table shows 150,000 to 200,000 clones, with 80% to 90% occurring only once. The TCR was taken from a woman aged 18-29 years in good health and CMV-seronegative. The chain uses TRBV11-2 and TRBJ2-7; maybe TRBD2 (5 bases). The sample was PBMCs. CDR3 sequence: CASSLDGVTYEQYF. CDR3 bases: TGTGCCAGCAGCTTAGACGGGGTAACCTACGAGCAGTACTTC.